This T cell receptor beta chain was recorded in a study of neurological immune-mediated disorders. This CDR3 is 13 amino acids long. V lost 8 bases, J lost 8 bases, and 7 bases stayed unmatched. Germline V CDR1 and CDR2: SGHRS, YFSETQ. This clonotype was observed many times. 5'RACE with 10-nucleotide random UMIs produced the cDNA. TCRdb passed the 5' RACE reads through MiXCR, listing each CDR3 protein once. Among more than 75,000 distinct CDR3 sequences listed, under 13% were seen once. Source material: PBMCs. The TCR was taken from a man aged 40-55 years in good health. This chain joins TRBV5-1 and TRBJ2-1, with 10 positions matching TRBD1. CDR3 DNA sequence: TGCGCCAGGCCGGGACAGGGGAGCGATGAGCAGTTCTTC. This translates into CARPGQGSDEQFF.